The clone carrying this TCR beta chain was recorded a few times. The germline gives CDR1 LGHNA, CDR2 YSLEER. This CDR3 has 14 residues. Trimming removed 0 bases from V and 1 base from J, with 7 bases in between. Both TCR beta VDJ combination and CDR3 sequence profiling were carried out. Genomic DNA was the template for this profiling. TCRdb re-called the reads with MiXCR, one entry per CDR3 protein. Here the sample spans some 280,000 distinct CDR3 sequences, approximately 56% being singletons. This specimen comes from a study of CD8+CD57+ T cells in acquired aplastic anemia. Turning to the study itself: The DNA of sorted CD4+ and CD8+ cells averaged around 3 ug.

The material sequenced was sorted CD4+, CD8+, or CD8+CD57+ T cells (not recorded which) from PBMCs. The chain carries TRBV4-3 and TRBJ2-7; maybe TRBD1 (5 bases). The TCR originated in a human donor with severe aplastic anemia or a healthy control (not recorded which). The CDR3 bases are TGCGCCAGCAGCCAAGACTCAGGGTCCTACGAGCAGTACTTC. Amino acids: CASSQDSGSYEQYF.